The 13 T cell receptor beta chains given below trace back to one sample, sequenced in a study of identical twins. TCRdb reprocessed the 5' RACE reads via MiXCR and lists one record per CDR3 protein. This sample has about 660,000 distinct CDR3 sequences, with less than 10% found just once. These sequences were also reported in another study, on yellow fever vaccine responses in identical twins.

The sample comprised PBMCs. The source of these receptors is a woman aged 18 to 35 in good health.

This CDR3 reads CASSYMGVGTQYF. The DNA of the CDR3 is TGTGCCAGCAGTTATATGGGGGTAGGGACCCAGTACTTC. This chain links TRBV6-5 with TRBJ2-5, with D perhaps TRBD1 or TRBD2 (5 bases each). CDR3 length equals 13 residues. Looked up from germline, CDR1 is MNHEY and CDR2 is SVGAGI. V lost 3 bases and J lost 7, with 12 bases in between.

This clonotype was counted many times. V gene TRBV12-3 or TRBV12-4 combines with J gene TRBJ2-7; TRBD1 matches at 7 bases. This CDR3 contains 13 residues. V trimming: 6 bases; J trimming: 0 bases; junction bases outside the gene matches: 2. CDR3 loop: CASSRDSSYEQYF. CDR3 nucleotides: TGTGCCAGCAGCCGGGACAGCTCCTACGAGCAGTACTTC.

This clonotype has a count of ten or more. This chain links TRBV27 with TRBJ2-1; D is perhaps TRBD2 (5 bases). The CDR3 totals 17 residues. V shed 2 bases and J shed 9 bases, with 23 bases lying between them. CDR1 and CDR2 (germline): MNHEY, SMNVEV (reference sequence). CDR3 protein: CASSLRGVANPFSEQFF. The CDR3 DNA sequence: TGTGCCAGCAGTTTACGGGGAGTGGCGAACCCTTTCAGTGAGCAGTTCTTC.

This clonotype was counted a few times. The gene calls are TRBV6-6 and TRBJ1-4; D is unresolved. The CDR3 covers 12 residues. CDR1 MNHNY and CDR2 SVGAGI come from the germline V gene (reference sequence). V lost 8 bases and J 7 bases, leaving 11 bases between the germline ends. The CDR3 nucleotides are TGTGCCAGCGCGGCCCAAGTTGAAAAACTGTTTTTT. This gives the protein CASAAQVEKLFF.

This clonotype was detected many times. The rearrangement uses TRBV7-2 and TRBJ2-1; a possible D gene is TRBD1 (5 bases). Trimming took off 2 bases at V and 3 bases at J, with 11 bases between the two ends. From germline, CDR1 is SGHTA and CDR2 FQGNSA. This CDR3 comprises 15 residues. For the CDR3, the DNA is TGTGCCAGCAGCTTAAGTAGGGGCGGCTACAATGAGCAGTTCTTC. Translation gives CASSLSRGGYNEQFF.

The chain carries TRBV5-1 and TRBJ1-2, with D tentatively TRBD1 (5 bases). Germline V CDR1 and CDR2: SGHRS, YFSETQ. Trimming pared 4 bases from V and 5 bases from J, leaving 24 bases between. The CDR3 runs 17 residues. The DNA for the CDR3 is TGCGCCAGCAGCGAACTCCCGGGACGCCGCTTGGGGTATGGCTACACCTTC. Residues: CASSELPGRRLGYGYTF.

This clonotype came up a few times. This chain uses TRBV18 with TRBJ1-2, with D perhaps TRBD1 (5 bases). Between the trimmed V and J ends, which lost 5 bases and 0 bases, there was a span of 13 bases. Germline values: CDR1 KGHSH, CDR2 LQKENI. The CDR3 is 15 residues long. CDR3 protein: CASSSLDKTNYGYTF. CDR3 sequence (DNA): TGTGCCAGCTCATCGTTGGACAAGACTAACTATGGCTACACCTTC.

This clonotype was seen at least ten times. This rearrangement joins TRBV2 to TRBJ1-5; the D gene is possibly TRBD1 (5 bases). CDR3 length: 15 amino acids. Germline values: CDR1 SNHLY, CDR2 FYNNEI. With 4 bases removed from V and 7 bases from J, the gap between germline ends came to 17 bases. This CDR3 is CASSAITGLGQPQHF. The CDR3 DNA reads TGTGCCAGCAGTGCAATCACAGGCCTTGGGCAGCCCCAGCATTTT.

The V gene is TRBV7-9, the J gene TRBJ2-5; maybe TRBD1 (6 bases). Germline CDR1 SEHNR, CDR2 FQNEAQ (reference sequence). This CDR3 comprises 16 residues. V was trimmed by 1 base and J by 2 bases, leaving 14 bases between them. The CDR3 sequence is CASSLGRTGNQETQYF. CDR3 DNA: TGTGCCAGCAGCTTAGGAAGAACAGGGAATCAAGAGACCCAGTACTTC.

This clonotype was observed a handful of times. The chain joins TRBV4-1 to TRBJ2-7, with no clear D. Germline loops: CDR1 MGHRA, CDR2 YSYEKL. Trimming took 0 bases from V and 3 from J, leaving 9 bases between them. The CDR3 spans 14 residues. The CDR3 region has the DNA TGCGCCAGCAGCCAAGATCCAGCGTACTACGAGCAGTACTTC. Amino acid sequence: CASSQDPAYYEQYF.

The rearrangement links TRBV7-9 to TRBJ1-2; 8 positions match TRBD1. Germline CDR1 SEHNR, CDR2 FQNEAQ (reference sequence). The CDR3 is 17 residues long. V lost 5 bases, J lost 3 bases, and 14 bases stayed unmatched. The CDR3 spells CASSTRQGRTRDYGYTF. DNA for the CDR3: TGTGCCAGCAGCACCCGACAGGGGCGGACGAGGGACTATGGCTACACCTTC.

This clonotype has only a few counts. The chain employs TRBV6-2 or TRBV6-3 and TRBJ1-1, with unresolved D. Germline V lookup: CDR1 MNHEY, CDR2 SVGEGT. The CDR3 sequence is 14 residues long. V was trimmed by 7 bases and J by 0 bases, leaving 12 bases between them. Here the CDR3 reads CASTGTEVNTEAFF. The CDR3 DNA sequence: TGTGCCAGCACCGGAACAGAGGTGAACACTGAAGCTTTCTTT.

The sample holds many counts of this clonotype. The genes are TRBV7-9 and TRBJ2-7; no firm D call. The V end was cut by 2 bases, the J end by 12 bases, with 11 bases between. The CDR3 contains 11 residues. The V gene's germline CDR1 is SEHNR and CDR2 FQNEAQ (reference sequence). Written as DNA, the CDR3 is TGTGCCAGCAGCTTATATTCTAGTGTGTACTTC. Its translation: CASSLYSSVYF.